Listed below are T cell receptor beta chains from one sample, sequenced in a study of CD8 T cells in Susac syndrome. TCRdb re-called the immunoSEQ multiplex PCR reads with MiXCR, one entry per CDR3 protein. In the table there are approximately 130,000 distinct CDR3 sequences, around nine tenths of which are singletons. Sample: CD8+ T cells from PBMCs. Every receptor here comes from a human donor with multiple sclerosis. The CDR3 runs from the conserved cysteine through the conserved F or W. D genes are given only for firm matches. Where a row states a size, it is once, few, many or the class of an expanded clone; other rows omit it.

CDR3nt,CDR3aa,v_gene,abundance,j_gene,d_gene,len
TGTGCCAGCAGTTTAGGAGGGGGCGGTTTTCAGCCCCAGCATTTT,CASSLGGGGFQPQHF,TRBV27,-,TRBJ1-5,TRBD1,15
TGTGCCAGCAACCCTCAGGGGAACACTGAAGCTTTCTTT,CASNPQGNTEAFF,TRBV27,-,TRBJ1-1,-,13
TGTGCCAGCAGTTACTCAACGGGAGGACCTTACGAGCAGTACTTC,CASSYSTGGPYEQYF,TRBV6-5,-,TRBJ2-7,TRBD2,15
TGTGCCTGGAGTGAGGATTTGTGGCCCCAGCATTTT,CAWSEDLWPQHF,TRBV30,-,TRBJ1-5,-,12
TGTGCCAGCAGCTTAGTCGCAGCGACACACTACGAGCAGTACTTC,CASSLVAATHYEQYF,TRBV7-9,-,TRBJ2-7,-,15
TGCAGTGCTACATCTCTCTTCTCAGGGATGAACACTGAAGCTTTCTTT,CSATSLFSGMNTEAFF,TRBV20-1,-,TRBJ1-1,-,16
TGTGCCAGCAGCTTACGAAGGTCCGGGGAGCTGTTTTTT,CASSLRRSGELFF,TRBV13,-,TRBJ2-2,-,13
TGTGCCAGCAAGCTAAGGGGGCTAGCACCGAGCTCCTACAATGAGCAGTTCTTC,CASKLRGLAPSSYNEQFF,TRBV12-3/TRBV12-4,-,TRBJ2-1,TRBD1,18
TGTGCCAGCAGTACTCTGGGGGGTTACGAGCAGTACTTC,CASSTLGGYEQYF,TRBV27,-,TRBJ2-7,-,13
TGCGCCAGCAGCCCCGGACAGGGTTACACCGGGGAGCTGTTTTTT,CASSPGQGYTGELFF,TRBV5-1,-,TRBJ2-2,TRBD1,15
TGTGCCAGCAGTTACGGCAGAATAAATGAAGCTTTCTTT,CASSYGRINEAFF,TRBV6-5,-,TRBJ1-1,-,13
TGTGCCAGCAGGCTTGGGACTAGCGGGATCTCGTGGGAGCAGTTCTTC,CASRLGTSGISWEQFF,TRBV6-6,-,TRBJ2-1,TRBD2,16
TGTGCCACCTTACTAGCGGCTCACTACAATGAGCAGTTCTTC,CATLLAAHYNEQFF,TRBV30,-,TRBJ2-1,TRBD2,14
TGTGCCAGCAGTTTTTGGGATAATGAAAAACTGTTTTTT,CASSFWDNEKLFF,TRBV12-3/TRBV12-4,-,TRBJ1-4,-,13
TGTGCCAGCAGCTTAGACGGTGGATTCGACGAGCAGTACTTC,CASSLDGGFDEQYF,TRBV11-2,-,TRBJ2-7,-,14
TGTGCCAGCAGTTTGGACCCGTCGGGGGTTGGCTACACCTTC,CASSLDPSGVGYTF,TRBV27,-,TRBJ1-2,-,14
TGTGCCAGCAGTCCCCCGCGGGACAGTGGGCACACAGATACGCAGTATTTT,CASSPPRDSGHTDTQYF,TRBV28,-,TRBJ2-3,-,17
TGTGCCAGCGCTCACGTTCGGGAAACCGGGGAGCTGTTTTTT,CASAHVRETGELFF,TRBV28,-,TRBJ2-2,-,14
TGTGCCAGTAGTATAGGGCAGGGGCAGGACACTGAAGCTTTCTTT,CASSIGQGQDTEAFF,TRBV19,-,TRBJ1-1,-,15
TGCGCCAGCAGTCAATCCCGTTATTTCCGGCAAGCCTACGAGCAGTACTTC,CASSQSRYFRQAYEQYF,TRBV23-1,-,TRBJ2-7,-,17
TGTGCCAGCAGTTACTCTACAGGTACAATCTACGAGCAGTACTTC,CASSYSTGTIYEQYF,TRBV6-5,-,TRBJ2-7,-,15
TGTGCCAGCACCACGACTAGTAACGAGCAGTACTTC,CASTTTSNEQYF,TRBV27,-,TRBJ2-7,-,12
TGTACCAGCAGGGCAGGGTCCTACGAGCAGTACTTC,CTSRAGSYEQYF,TRBV6-5,-,TRBJ2-7,-,12
TGTGCCAGCACAGGGGGCTACGAGCAGTACTTC,CASTGGYEQYF,TRBV27,-,TRBJ2-7,TRBD1,11
TGCGCCAGCAGCCAAGGGGACAGGGTAGGGGAGCAGTACTTC,CASSQGDRVGEQYF,TRBV4-1,once,TRBJ2-7,TRBD1,14
TGTGCCAGCAGTCCAAGGACAGGGGCCCTTCAAGAGACCCAGTACTTC,CASSPRTGALQETQYF,TRBV13,-,TRBJ2-5,TRBD1,16
TGTGCCAGCACCTGGACAGGGGGGGACTATGGCTACACCTTC,CASTWTGGDYGYTF,TRBV12-3/TRBV12-4,-,TRBJ1-2,TRBD1,14
TGTGCCAGCAGTTTATTGGGGACAAACTACGAGCAGTACTTC,CASSLLGTNYEQYF,TRBV27,-,TRBJ2-7,-,14
TGCAGTGCTAGAGAATTCGGCCAGGGGAGCAATCAGCCCCAGCATTTT,CSAREFGQGSNQPQHF,TRBV20-1,-,TRBJ1-5,-,16
TGCAGTGCTAGAGGAACTAGCGGTTACACCGGGGAGCTGTTTTTT,CSARGTSGYTGELFF,TRBV20-1,-,TRBJ2-2,TRBD2,15
TGCGCCAGCAGCCAAGATTATGCCGGGACTAGCGGGAGAGGGGGAACCGGGGAGCTGTTTTTT,CASSQDYAGTSGRGGTGELFF,TRBV4-3,-,TRBJ2-2,TRBD2,21
TGTGCCAGCAGTTTATCGTCGGGAGGAGAGCAGTACTTC,CASSLSSGGEQYF,TRBV27,-,TRBJ2-7,TRBD2,13
TGTGCTAGTGGTTTGGTACTCGGCGGGAGCTCCTACAATGAGCAGTTCTTC,CASGLVLGGSSYNEQFF,TRBV12-5,-,TRBJ2-1,TRBD2,17
TGTGCCAGCAGTTTAACAGGGTCGGCGGGCTATGGCTACACCTTC,CASSLTGSAGYGYTF,TRBV27,-,TRBJ1-2,-,15
TGTGCCAGCAGCTTGCGACCGGATGAGCAGTTCTTC,CASSLRPDEQFF,TRBV7-6,-,TRBJ2-1,-,12